Below, 22 T cell receptor beta chains from the same sample are listed, as sequenced in a study of beta chain features in type 1 diabetes. The antigens of these receptors remain unknown. General study results and limits: When Type 1 diabetes patients were examined, their TCRB CDR3s proved moderately but significantly shorter in all four CD4+ subsets.

Sequencing targeted expressed TCRB transcripts, as all isolated RNA had been reverse transcribed. TCRdb keeps only in-frame clones here, not all; method: immunoSEQ multiplex PCR. The repertoire holds 230,000 or so clones, with under 20% as singletons. Specimen: naive CD4+ T cells from blood. The source of these receptors is a man aged 30-40 years with type 1 diabetes.

This clone came up a few times. The genes are TRBV25-1 and TRBJ2-1, with TRBD2 identical over 8 bases. Per germline, CDR1 MGHDK and CDR2 SYGVNS. J lost 12 bases, V lost 3 bases, and 10 bases had no gene match. The CDR3 extends over 14 amino acids. In DNA, the CDR3 is TGTGCCAGCAGTGATCTCCCAAGCGGGAGAGGGCAGTTCTTC. Translated, it gives CASSDLPSGRGQFF.

The chain employs TRBV7-8 and TRBJ1-1; 10 bases are a match to TRBD1. V was clipped by 5 bases and J by 3 bases; unmatched bases: 6. Germline assignment: CDR1 SGHVS and CDR2 FQNEAQ. This CDR3 has 15 residues. Here the CDR3 DNA reads TGTGCCAGCAGCCCTGGGACAGGGGTTCACACTGAAGCTTTCTTT. Residues: CASSPGTGVHTEAFF.

This chain uses TRBV6-6 with TRBJ2-7; tentatively, D is TRBD1 (6 bases). CDR3 length: 15 residues. Trimming shortened V by 6 bases and J by 4 bases, and 19 bases separated the two germline ends. The V gene's germline CDR1 is MNHNY and CDR2 SVGAGI (reference sequence). The CDR3 sequence: CASSNPDRPSYEQYF. DNA for the CDR3: TGTGCCAGCAGCAACCCCGACAGGCCGTCTTACGAGCAGTACTTC.

This clone showed up just a few times. V is TRBV9 and J is TRBJ2-6, with D tentatively TRBD1 (6 bases). Germline V CDR1 and CDR2: SGDLS, YYNGEE. The CDR3 spans 17 residues. The V and J ends lost 4 bases and 2 bases respectively, with 16 bases between them. CDR3 sequence (DNA): TGTGCCAGCAGCCCAGCTAAAACAGGGACTGGGGCCAACGTCCTGACTTTC. Its protein is CASSPAKTGTGANVLTF.

In its sample, this clone was seen a few times. The chain joins TRBV10-3 to TRBJ2-3; TRBD2 aligns across 14 bases. The CDR3 contains 16 residues. The germline gives CDR1 ENHRY, CDR2 SYGVKD. With V trimmed by 7 bases and J by 4 bases, 7 bases remained unmatched. Here the CDR3 reads CAINTGTSGSADTQYF. In DNA, the CDR3 is TGTGCCATCAATACCGGGACTAGCGGGAGTGCAGATACGCAGTATTTT.

This rearrangement joins TRBV30 to TRBJ2-1; 9 bases map to TRBD1. The ends lost 3 bases at V and 12 bases at J; junction bases unmatched: 15. Germline loops: CDR1 GTSNPN, CDR2 SVGIG (reference sequence). The CDR3 loop spans 15 amino acids. The CDR3: CAWRRQGVALQGQFF. For the CDR3, the DNA is TGTGCCTGGAGAAGACAGGGGGTTGCCCTACAGGGGCAGTTCTTC.

The chain carries TRBV19 and TRBJ2-5; the D is unclear. The CDR3 length is 15 residues. Germline V lookup: CDR1 LNHDA, CDR2 SQIVND (reference sequence). V gave up 1 base and J gave up 2 bases, with 11 bases separating them. Here the CDR3 reads CASSIVLRLQETQYF. CDR3 in DNA: TGTGCCAGTAGTATAGTACTCAGGCTACAAGAGACCCAGTACTTC.

This clone was found a few times. The V gene is TRBV2, the J gene TRBJ2-1, with D possibly matching TRBD2 (5 bases). Germline CDR1 reads SNHLY; CDR2 reads FYNNEI. The V gene lost 1 base and the J gene lost 9 bases, with 10 bases spanning the gap. The CDR3 totals 13 residues. CDR3 bases: TGTGCCAGCAGTGAAGAACTGGGGAGTGAGCAGTTCTTC. It yields the protein CASSEELGSEQFF. Full variable domain (rest looked up from reference TRBV2 and TRBJ2-1): EPEVTQTPSHQVTQMGQEVILRCVPISNHLYFYWYRQILGQKVEFLVSFYNNEISEKSEIFDDQFSVERPDGSNFTLKIRSTKLEDSAMYFCASSEELGSEQFFGPGTRLTVL.

There are a few counts of this clone. This chain uses TRBV5-1 with TRBJ2-5; 9 bases fit TRBD1. The germline V gene has CDR1 SGHRS and CDR2 YFSETQ. The CDR3 is 14 residues long. Germline trimming cut 0 bases from V and 4 bases from J; bases unmatched to any gene: 1. CDR3: CASSLEGQGETQYF. In nucleotides, the CDR3 is TGCGCCAGCAGCTTGGAGGGACAGGGAGAGACCCAGTACTTC. Full variable domain (remainder filled in from reference TRBV5-1 and TRBJ2-5): KAGVTQTPRYLIKTRGQQVTLSCSPISGHRSVSWYQQTPGQGLQFLFEYFSETQRNKGNFPGRFSGRQFSNSRSEMNVSTLELGDSALYLCASSLEGQGETQYFGPGTRLLVL.

CDR3 in DNA: TGTGCCAGCAGCTACGACAGCCTAGGAGGCTACACCTTC. The encoded protein is CASSYDSLGGYTF. The rearrangement uses TRBV11-2 and TRBJ1-2; weak D call: TRBD1 (5 bases). Germline loops: CDR1 SGHAT, CDR2 FQNNGV. Trimming removed 4 bases from V and 8 bases from J, with 14 bases in between. This CDR3 spans 13 amino acids.

This clone was found a few times. DNA for the CDR3: TGCAGCGTTGGAGGGGCCACTGAAGCTTTCTTT. Amino acids: CSVGGATEAFF. This rearrangement joins TRBV29-1 to TRBJ1-1; weak D call: TRBD1 (5 bases). The CDR3 has 11 residues. The V end was cut by 4 bases, the J end by 4 bases, with 7 bases between. Germline V gene lookup returns CDR1 SQVTM and CDR2 ANQGSEA.

The genes are TRBV7-6 and TRBJ1-3, with D unresolved. The V gene lost 2 bases and the J gene lost 2 bases, with 7 bases spanning the gap. The CDR3 has 14 amino acids. The germline CDR1 and CDR2 sequences are SGHVS and FNYEAQ. This CDR3 is CASSLQRTGNTIYF. Here the CDR3 DNA reads TGTGCCAGCAGCTTACAGCGAACTGGAAACACCATATATTTT.

The chain couples TRBV27 to TRBJ2-4, with unresolved D. The germline CDR1 and CDR2 sequences are MNHEY and SMNVEV (reference sequence). The CDR3 is made up of 14 amino acids. Trimming shortened V by 5 bases and J by 0 bases, and 8 bases separated the two germline ends. In DNA form, the CDR3 reads TGTGCCAGCAGTAACGCTTTAGCCAAAAACATTCAGTACTTC. Its protein is CASSNALAKNIQYF.

The V call is TRBV7-9, the J call TRBJ2-5, with 9 bases identical to TRBD2. CDR3 length: 15 amino acids. V lost 5 bases, J lost 3 bases, and 7 bases stayed unmatched. The germline V gene has CDR1 SEHNR and CDR2 FQNEAQ (reference sequence). The CDR3 DNA follows: TGTGCCAGCAGCGCGGGCCGACTAGCGGAAGAGACCCAGTACTTC. Protein sequence: CASSAGRLAEETQYF.

The chain links TRBV4-2 to TRBJ1-4; D may be TRBD1 (6 bases). Germline lookup yields CDR1 LGHNA and CDR2 YNFKEQ. This CDR3 comprises 14 residues. V was clipped by 1 base and J by 8 bases, with 11 bases between them. CDR3 in amino acids: CASSQGQGKEKLFF. CDR3 in DNA: TGTGCCAGCAGCCAAGGCCAGGGGAAGGAAAAACTGTTTTTT.

The genes are TRBV14 and TRBJ2-1; D may be TRBD1 or TRBD2 (6 bases each). CDR3 length equals 17 residues. Germline values: CDR1 SGHDN, CDR2 FVKESK. Deletions cut 7 bases from V and 7 bases from J, with 26 bases between. CDR3 nucleotides: TGTGCCAGCACGGATATAGGGGGACTCCCCGTGGCGAATGAGCAGTTCTTC. It is translated as CASTDIGGLPVANEQFF.

This clone was seen a handful of times. The V and J genes are TRBV18 and TRBJ2-3; a possible D gene is TRBD1 (5 bases). CDR1 is KGHSH, CDR2 LQKENI, per germline. The CDR3 is 14 amino acids. The V and J ends lost 2 bases and 4 bases respectively, with 10 bases between them. DNA for the CDR3: TGTGCCAGCTCACCAAGTCCCAGGGCAGATACGCAGTATTTT. This gives the protein CASSPSPRADTQYF.

CDR3 loop: CASSALDRGRTDTQYF. The CDR3 DNA is TGTGCCAGCAGTGCCCTGGACAGGGGCCGCACAGATACGCAGTATTTT. V and J are TRBV25-1 and TRBJ2-3, with 9 bases identical to TRBD1. The V gene's germline CDR1 is MGHDK and CDR2 SYGVNS. The V and J ends lost 4 bases and 1 base, in that order; junction bases with no gene match: 6. The CDR3 spans 16 residues.

This clone came up a few times. J is TRBJ2-1 and V is TRBV28; weak D call: TRBD1 (5 bases). V lost 3 bases to trimming and J lost 0 bases, with 15 bases between them. CDR1 and CDR2 (germline): MDHEN, SYDVKM. This CDR3 region has 17 residues. The CDR3 sequence: CASSFKVGQGSYNEQFF. The CDR3 region has the DNA TGTGCCAGCAGTTTTAAGGTTGGGCAGGGCTCCTACAATGAGCAGTTCTTC.

In this sample, this clone turned up a few times. The chain's CDR3 is CSVRTFDPGRDGYTF. The CDR3 bases are TGCAGCGTTCGTACTTTCGATCCGGGGAGGGACGGCTACACCTTC. This rearrangement joins TRBV29-1 to TRBJ1-2, with D perhaps TRBD1 (5 bases). V was trimmed by 5 bases and J by 8 bases, leaving 24 bases between them. The CDR3 runs 15 residues. CDR1 is SQVTM and CDR2 is ANQGSEA in the germline V gene.

The CDR3 here is CASRGGREGTDTQYF. Written as DNA, the CDR3 is TGTGCCAGCAGAGGTGGCCGGGAGGGCACAGATACGCAGTATTTT. The chain links TRBV6-1 to TRBJ2-3, with 7 bases aligning to TRBD2. This CDR3 is built from 15 residues. CDR1 MNHNS and CDR2 SASEGT come from the germline V gene. V lost 6 bases to trimming and J lost 1 base; unmatched junction nucleotides: 7.

The chain combines TRBV4-2 with TRBJ2-2; no clear D gene. Germline CDR1 reads LGHNA; CDR2 reads YNFKEQ. The CDR3 extends over 14 amino acids. The ends were cut back, 7 bases at V and 5 bases at J, with 14 bases in the middle. In nucleotides, the CDR3 is TGTGCCAGCAATTTCTTGTCGGAAACCGGGGAGCTGTTTTTT. Translation gives CASNFLSETGELFF.